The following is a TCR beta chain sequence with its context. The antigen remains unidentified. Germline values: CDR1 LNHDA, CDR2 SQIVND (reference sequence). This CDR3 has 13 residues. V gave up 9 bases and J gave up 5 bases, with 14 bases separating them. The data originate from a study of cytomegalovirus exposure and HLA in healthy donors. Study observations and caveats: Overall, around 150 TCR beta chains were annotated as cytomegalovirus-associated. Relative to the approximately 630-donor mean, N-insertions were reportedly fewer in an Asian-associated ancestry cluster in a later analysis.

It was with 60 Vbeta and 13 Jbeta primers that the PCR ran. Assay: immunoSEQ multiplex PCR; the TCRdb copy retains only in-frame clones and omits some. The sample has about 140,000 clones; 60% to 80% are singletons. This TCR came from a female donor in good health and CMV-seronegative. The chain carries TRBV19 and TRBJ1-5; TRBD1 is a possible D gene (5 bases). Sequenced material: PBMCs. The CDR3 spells CASSQTADQPQHF. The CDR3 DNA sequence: TGTGCCAGCTCTCAGACAGCCGATCAGCCCCAGCATTTT.